The TCR beta chain described here comes from a study of CD8 T cells in Susac syndrome. RNA, at roughly 0.5 to 1 ug, was reverse transcribed with random hexamers. TCRdb reprocessed the immunoSEQ multiplex PCR reads with MiXCR, giving one entry per CDR3 protein. The table lists 330,000 or so distinct CDR3 sequences, 89% of them singletons. Through negative isolation, CD4+ and CD8+ T cells were obtained, while TEMRA cells were enriched using FACS. Germline V gene lookup returns CDR1 GTSNPN and CDR2 SVGIG (reference sequence). V was trimmed by 8 bases and J by 4 bases, leaving 19 bases between them. CDR3 length: 14 residues.

Sequenced material: CD8+ T cells from PBMCs. The source is a human donor with multiple sclerosis. The chain has TRBV30 and TRBJ2-3; D is possibly TRBD1 (6 bases). CDR3 sequence (DNA): TGTGCCGGGGGCTCTGGACCACCGCCAGATACGCAGTATTTT. Translating gives CAGGSGPPPDTQYF.